What follows are 12 T cell receptor beta chains derived from one specimen sequenced in a study of blood T cell repertoires in COVID-19. The data were produced by immunoSEQ multiplex PCR, yet TCRdb's version contains in-frame clones alone and is incomplete. The sample has about 310,000 clones, 87% seen once. Sample: peripheral blood. The source is a young man with active or convalescent COVID-19.

The genes are TRBV9 and TRBJ1-3; D is uncertain. V lost 0 bases and J lost 0, with 10 bases in between. The CDR3 extends over 16 amino acids. Germline V gene data show CDR1 as SGDLS and CDR2 as YYNGEE. CDR3 bases: TGTGCCAGCAGCGTAGGAGAACTGAGCTCTGGAAACACCATATATTTT. Residues: CASSVGELSSGNTIYF.

The V gene is TRBV20-1, the J gene TRBJ1-1; 7 positions match TRBD1. The CDR3 runs 14 residues. From germline, CDR1 is DFQATT and CDR2 SNEGSKA (reference sequence). The V segment lost 3 bases and the J segment 0 bases; nucleotides outside the gene matches: 4. For the CDR3, the DNA is TGCAGTGCTAGTTGGGACAGCGTGAACACTGAAGCTTTCTTT. Translation: CSASWDSVNTEAFF.

The rearrangement links TRBV2 to TRBJ1-2; the D gene is possibly TRBD1 (6 bases). This CDR3 comprises 14 residues. Germline loops: CDR1 SNHLY, CDR2 FYNNEI. V lost 8 bases to trimming and J lost 4 bases, with 17 bases between them. CDR3 DNA sequence: TGTGCCAGCGGCGAGGGACACCTCCTCTATGGCTACACCTTC. Its translation is CASGEGHLLYGYTF.

This sequence joins TRBV7-7 and TRBJ2-2; 14 positions agree with TRBD2. Germline V gene data show CDR1 as SSHAT and CDR2 as FNYEAQ (reference sequence). The CDR3 sequence is 19 residues long. J was trimmed by 4 bases and V by 5 bases; bases with no gene match: 12. The CDR3 here is CASSPIPTSGGAGTGELFF. The CDR3 coding sequence is TGTGCCAGCAGCCCGATCCCGACTAGCGGGGGGGCGGGCACCGGGGAGCTGTTTTTT.

This clone was found once. This chain joins TRBV28 and TRBJ2-1; 8 bases fit TRBD2. The CDR3 extends over 16 amino acids. Looked up from germline, CDR1 is MDHEN and CDR2 is SYDVKM. With V trimmed by 6 bases and J by 9 bases, 16 bases remained unmatched. Written as DNA, the CDR3 is TGTGCCAGCAGGACCCCCGGGGGGGGAAGGGGCAGTGAGCAGTTCTTC. It translates to CASRTPGGGRGSEQFF.

V and J are TRBV7-9 and TRBJ1-1; no firm D call. Deletions cut 5 bases from V and 13 bases from J, with 20 bases between. The CDR3 contains 13 residues. Germline V gives CDR1 SEHNR, CDR2 FQNEAQ (reference sequence). CDR3 DNA: TGTGCCAGCAGCGGCGACGGAGAGAGAGTGAATTTCTTT. It codes for CASSGDGERVNFF.

This rearrangement joins TRBV19 to TRBJ2-7; 7 bases fit TRBD1. The ends lost 3 bases at V and 2 bases at J; junction bases unmatched: 10. The CDR3 runs 16 residues. Germline values: CDR1 LNHDA, CDR2 SQIVND (reference sequence). The CDR3, as DNA: TGTGCCAGTAGTATTTCGAGGGGGACAGCTCCCTACGAGCAGTACTTC. Protein product: CASSISRGTAPYEQYF.

The chain carries TRBV19 and TRBJ2-5; 7 bases are shared with TRBD2. The CDR3 sequence is 14 residues long. CDR1 is LNHDA and CDR2 is SQIVND in the germline V gene (reference sequence). CDR3 DNA sequence: TGTGCAGGCCCCCCCCGACTAGCTCAAGAGACCCAGTACTTC. It yields the protein CAGPPRLAQETQYF.

This rearrangement joins TRBV7-8 to TRBJ1-5; 9 nucleotides agree with TRBD1. The germline gives CDR1 SGHVS, CDR2 FQNEAQ. The trim removed 5 bases at V and 6 bases at J, leaving 11 bases unmatched. CDR3 length: 16 residues. The CDR3 sequence: CASSTGTGTQGQPQHF. CDR3 DNA: TGTGCCAGCAGCACAGGGACAGGGACTCAGGGTCAGCCCCAGCATTTT.

This clone was recorded once. V is TRBV19 and J is TRBJ2-5, with 11 bases fitting TRBD2. Trimming took 5 bases from V and 5 from J; bases not matched to a gene: 10. Germline assignment: CDR1 LNHDA and CDR2 SQIVND (reference sequence). The CDR3 covers 16 residues. The CDR3 sequence is CASSATSGTPGETQYF. CDR3 coding DNA: TGTGCCAGTAGTGCGACTAGCGGGACCCCCGGGGAGACCCAGTACTTC.

The V gene is TRBV3-1 (or the pseudogene TRBV3-2), the J gene TRBJ2-1; D gene unclear. The V and J ends lost 2 bases and 6 bases respectively, with 8 bases between them. The CDR3 runs to 13 residues. CDR1 is LGHDT, CDR2 YNNKEL, per germline (reference sequence). The CDR3 protein is CASSQTNGNEQFF. As DNA, the CDR3 is TGTGCCAGCAGCCAAACAAATGGCAATGAGCAGTTCTTC.

The chain joins TRBV7-2 to TRBJ1-6; tentatively, D is TRBD1 (6 bases). CDR1 and CDR2 (germline): SGHTA, FQGNSA. Trimming shortened V by 5 bases and J by 8 bases, and 19 bases separated the two germline ends. The CDR3 consists of 16 residues. As DNA, the CDR3 is TGTGCCAGCAGCGCTAGACAGGTCGAACGGGATTCACCCCTCCACTTT. Protein sequence: CASSARQVERDSPLHF.